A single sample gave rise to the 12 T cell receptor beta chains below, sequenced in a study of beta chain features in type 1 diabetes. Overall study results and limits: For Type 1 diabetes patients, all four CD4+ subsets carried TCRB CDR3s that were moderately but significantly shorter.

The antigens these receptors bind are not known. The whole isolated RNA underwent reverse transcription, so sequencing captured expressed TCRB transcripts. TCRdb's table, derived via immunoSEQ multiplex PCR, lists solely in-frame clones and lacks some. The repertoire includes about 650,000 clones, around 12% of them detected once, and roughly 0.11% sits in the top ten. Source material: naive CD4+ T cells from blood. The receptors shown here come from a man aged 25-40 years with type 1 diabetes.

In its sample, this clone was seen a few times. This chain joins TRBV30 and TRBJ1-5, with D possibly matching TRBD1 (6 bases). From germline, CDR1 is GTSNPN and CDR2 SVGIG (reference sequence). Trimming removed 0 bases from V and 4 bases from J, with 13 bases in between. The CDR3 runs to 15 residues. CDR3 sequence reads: CAWSVHGGGNQPQHF. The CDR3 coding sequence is TGTGCCTGGAGTGTACATGGGGGCGGGAATCAGCCCCAGCATTTT.

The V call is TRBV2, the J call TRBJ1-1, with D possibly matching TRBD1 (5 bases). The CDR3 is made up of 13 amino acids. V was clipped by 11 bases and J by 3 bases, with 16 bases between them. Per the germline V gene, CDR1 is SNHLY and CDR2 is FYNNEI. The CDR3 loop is CASRGGRDTEAFF. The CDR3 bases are TGTGCCTCAAGGGGTGGTAGAGACACTGAAGCTTTCTTT. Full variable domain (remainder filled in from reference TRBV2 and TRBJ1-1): EPEVTQTPSHQVTQMGQEVILRCVPISNHLYFYWYRQILGQKVEFLVSFYNNEISEKSEIFDDQFSVERPDGSNFTLKIRSTKLEDSAMYFCASRGGRDTEAFFGQGTRLTVV.

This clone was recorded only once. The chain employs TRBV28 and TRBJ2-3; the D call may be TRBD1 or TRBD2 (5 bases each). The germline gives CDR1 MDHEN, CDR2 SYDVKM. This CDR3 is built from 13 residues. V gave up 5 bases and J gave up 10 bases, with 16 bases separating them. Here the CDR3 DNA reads TGTGCCAGCAGTCCGGGGCCTGGCAGGGCGCAGTATTTT. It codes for CASSPGPGRAQYF.

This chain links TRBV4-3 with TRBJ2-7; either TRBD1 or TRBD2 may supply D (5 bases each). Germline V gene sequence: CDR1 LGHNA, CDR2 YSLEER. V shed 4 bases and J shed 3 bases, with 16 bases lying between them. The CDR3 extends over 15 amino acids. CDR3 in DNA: TGCGCCAGCAGCCCCGTGCGAGGGGTCCGCTACGAGCAGTACTTC. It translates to CASSPVRGVRYEQYF.

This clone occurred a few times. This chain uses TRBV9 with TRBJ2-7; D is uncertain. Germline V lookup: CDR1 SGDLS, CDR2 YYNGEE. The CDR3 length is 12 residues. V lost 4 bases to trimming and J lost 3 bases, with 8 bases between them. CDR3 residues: CASSPDHYEQYF. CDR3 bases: TGTGCCAGCAGCCCCGACCACTACGAGCAGTACTTC.

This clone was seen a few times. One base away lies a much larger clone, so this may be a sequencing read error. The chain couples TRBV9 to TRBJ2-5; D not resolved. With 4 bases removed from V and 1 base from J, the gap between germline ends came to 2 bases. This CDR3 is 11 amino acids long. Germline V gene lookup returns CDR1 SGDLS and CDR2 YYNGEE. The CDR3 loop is CASSFQETQYF. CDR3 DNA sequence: TGTGCCAGCAGCTTCCAAGAGACCCAGTACTTC.

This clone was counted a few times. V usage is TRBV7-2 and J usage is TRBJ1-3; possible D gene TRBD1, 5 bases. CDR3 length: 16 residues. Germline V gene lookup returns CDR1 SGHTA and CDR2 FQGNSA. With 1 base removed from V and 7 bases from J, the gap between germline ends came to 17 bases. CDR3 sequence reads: CASSLVAAAGGNTIYF. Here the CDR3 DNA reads TGTGCCAGCAGCTTAGTGGCCGCCGCCGGGGGGAACACCATATATTTT.

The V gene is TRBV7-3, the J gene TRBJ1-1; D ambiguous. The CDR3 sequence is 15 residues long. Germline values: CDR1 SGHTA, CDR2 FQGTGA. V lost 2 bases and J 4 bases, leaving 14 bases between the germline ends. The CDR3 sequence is CASSLSGGLGTEAFF. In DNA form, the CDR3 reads TGTGCCAGCAGCTTATCGGGAGGGTTGGGCACTGAAGCTTTCTTT.

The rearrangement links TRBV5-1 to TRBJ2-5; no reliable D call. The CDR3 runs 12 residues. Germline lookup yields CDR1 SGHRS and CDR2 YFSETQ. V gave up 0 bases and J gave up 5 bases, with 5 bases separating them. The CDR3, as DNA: TGCGCCAGCAGCTTGGATGCGGAGACCCAGTACTTC. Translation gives CASSLDAETQYF.

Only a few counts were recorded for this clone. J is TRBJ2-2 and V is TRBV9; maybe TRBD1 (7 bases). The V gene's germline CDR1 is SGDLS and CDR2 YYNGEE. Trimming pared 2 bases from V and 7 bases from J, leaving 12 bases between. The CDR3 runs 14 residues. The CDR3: CASSVHRGGGELFF. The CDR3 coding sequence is TGTGCCAGCAGCGTGCACAGGGGAGGCGGGGAGCTGTTTTTT.

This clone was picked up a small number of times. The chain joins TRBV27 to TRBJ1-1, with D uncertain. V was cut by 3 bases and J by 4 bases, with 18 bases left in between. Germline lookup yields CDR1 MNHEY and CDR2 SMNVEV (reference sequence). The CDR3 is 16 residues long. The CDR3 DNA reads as TGTGCCAGCAGTTTCTCGCCCGATCCAGCGCCCACTGAAGCTTTCTTT. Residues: CASSFSPDPAPTEAFF.

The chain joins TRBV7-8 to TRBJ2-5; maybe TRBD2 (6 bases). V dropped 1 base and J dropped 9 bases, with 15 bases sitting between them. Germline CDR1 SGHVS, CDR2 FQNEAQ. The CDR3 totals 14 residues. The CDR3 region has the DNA TGTGCCAGCAGCTTAGATTGGCAGGGAGGAGCCCAGTACTTC. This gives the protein CASSLDWQGGAQYF.